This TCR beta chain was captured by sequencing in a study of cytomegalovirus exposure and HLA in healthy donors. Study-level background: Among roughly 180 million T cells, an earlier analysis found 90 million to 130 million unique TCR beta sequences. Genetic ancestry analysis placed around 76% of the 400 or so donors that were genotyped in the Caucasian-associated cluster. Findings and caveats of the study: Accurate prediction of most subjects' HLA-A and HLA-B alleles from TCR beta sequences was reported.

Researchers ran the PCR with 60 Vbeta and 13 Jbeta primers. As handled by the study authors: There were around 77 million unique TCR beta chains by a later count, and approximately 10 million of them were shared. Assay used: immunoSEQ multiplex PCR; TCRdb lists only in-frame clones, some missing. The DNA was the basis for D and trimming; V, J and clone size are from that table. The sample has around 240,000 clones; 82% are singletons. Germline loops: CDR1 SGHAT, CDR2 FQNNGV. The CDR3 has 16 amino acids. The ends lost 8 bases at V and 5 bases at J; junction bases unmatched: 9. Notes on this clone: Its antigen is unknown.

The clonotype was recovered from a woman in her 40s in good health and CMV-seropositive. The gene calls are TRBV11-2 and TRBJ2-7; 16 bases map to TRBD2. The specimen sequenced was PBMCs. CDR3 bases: TGTGCCAGCCGCCGCGGGACTAGCGGGAGGGCGCACGAGCAGTACTTC. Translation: CASRRGTSGRAHEQYF.